What follows is one T cell receptor (beta chain) and its context. The data were obtained in a study of memory CD4+ T cells and cytomegalovirus serostatus. The sort gate was single viable CD3+CD4+CD8-CD45RO+ cells for memory CD4+ T cells. The germline V gene has CDR1 MGHDK and CDR2 SYGVNS. CDR3 size: 13 residues. V was pared by 6 bases and J by 6 bases, with 11 bases between. Repertoires were generated with immunoSEQ multiplex PCR, while TCRdb's copy carries only in-frame clones and drops some. The repertoire holds around 44,000 clones, with roughly three quarters as singletons. The sequenced material came from memory CD4+ T cells from blood. The source is an adult in good health and CMV-seronegative. The gene calls are TRBV25-1 and TRBJ2-2, with a weak D call TRBD2 (6 bases). This CDR3 reads CASSRLVAGELFF. The CDR3 nucleotides are TGTGCCAGCAGCCGACTAGTAGCCGGGGAGCTGTTTTTT.